This T cell receptor beta chain emerged from a study of control samples from healthy donors and cancer patients (dated by TCRdb to the early 2020s). CDR3 length: 15 amino acids, cysteine to phenylalanine. Here the CDR3 DNA is all that survives: 45 bases in frame from base 1. Taken from the germline V gene, the CDR1 and CDR2 loops are SGHAT and FQNNGV. V is pared back by 3 bases and J by 2 bases, with 13 bases lying between the germline termini. On this clone itself: Its specific antigen is unknown. No qualities accompany the bases; no much larger clone lies one base away.

To prepare the library, the immunoSEQ multiplex PCR assay was applied. TCRdb mirrors the immuneACCESS table, restricted to in-frame sequences. Some clones are absent from its copies; in checked studies, under half trace to an unresolved V gene, and the reason for the others is unknown. The sample records approximately 150,000 clones, 94% of which are singletons. The ten most abundant clones make up approximately 14% of the sample. The V gene is TRBV11-2 and the J gene is TRBJ1-1; the D gene is perhaps TRBD1, from 6 matching bases. This TCR derives from a middle-aged man in good health. The sequenced material came from blood. The DNA sequence is given as TGTGCCAGCAGCTTCTCCGGGACACTCAACACTGAAGCTTTCTTT. This sequence encodes CASSFSGTLNTEAFF.